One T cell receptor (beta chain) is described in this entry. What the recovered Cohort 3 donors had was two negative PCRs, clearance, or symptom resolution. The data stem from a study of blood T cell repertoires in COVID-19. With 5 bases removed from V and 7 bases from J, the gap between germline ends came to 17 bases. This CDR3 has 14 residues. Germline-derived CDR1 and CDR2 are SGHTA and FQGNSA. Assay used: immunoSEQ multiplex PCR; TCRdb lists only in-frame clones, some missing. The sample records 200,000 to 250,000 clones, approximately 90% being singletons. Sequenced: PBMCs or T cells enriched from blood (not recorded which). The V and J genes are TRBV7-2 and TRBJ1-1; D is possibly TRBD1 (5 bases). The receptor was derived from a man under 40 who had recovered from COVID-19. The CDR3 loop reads CASSTGDRPVEAFF. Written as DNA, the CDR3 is TGTGCCAGCAGCACGGGCGACAGACCCGTTGAAGCTTTCTTT.